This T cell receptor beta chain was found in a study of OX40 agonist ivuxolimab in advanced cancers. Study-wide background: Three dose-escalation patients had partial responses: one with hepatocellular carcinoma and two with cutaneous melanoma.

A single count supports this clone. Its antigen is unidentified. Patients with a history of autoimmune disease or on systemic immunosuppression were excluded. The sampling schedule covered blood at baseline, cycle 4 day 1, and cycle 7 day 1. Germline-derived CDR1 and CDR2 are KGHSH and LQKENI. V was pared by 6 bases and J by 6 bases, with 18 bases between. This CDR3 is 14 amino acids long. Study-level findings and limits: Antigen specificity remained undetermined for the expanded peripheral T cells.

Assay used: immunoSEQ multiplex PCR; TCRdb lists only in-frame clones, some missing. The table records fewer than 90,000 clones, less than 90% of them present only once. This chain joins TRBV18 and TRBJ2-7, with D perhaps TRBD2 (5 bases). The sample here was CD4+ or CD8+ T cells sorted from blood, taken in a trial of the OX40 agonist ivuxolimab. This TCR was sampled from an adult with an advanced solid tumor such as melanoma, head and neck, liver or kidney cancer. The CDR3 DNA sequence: TGTGCCAGCTCTCAAAACGGGGTTTCAGGCGAGCAGTACTTC. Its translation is CASSQNGVSGEQYF.